This T cell receptor (beta chain) is drawn from a study of PD-1 blockade in classical Hodgkin lymphoma. This clone has just one count. Its antigen is still unknown. The CDR3 sequence is 15 residues long. Germline V gene lookup returns CDR1 MNHEY and CDR2 SVGAGI. V gave up 4 bases and J gave up 6 bases, with 18 bases separating them. Patients all relapsed after autologous stem cell transplantation, and there was variation in brentuximab vedotin exposure. Assay: immunoSEQ multiplex PCR; the TCRdb copy retains only in-frame clones and omits some. The table records 20,000 to 25,000 clones, around three quarters of them present only once. Notes on the study in general: Patients who responded completely had about the same baseline diversity as newly diagnosed patients. Patients were excluded if nivolumab began under 1 year after ASCT (the autologous transplant). The study reported lower baseline TCR diversity in newly diagnosed patients than in healthy donors.

The input for sequencing was peripheral blood mononuclear cells (PBMCs), taken before the second cycle of nivolumab. This sequence joins TRBV6-5 and TRBJ1-1, with D tentatively TRBD1 (6 bases). The clonotype comes from a human donor with classical Hodgkin lymphoma. The CDR3 DNA reads TGTGCCAGCAGTTCACCGAAACAGGGCCGGGCTGAAGCTTTCTTT. It is translated as CASSSPKQGRAEAFF.